The rows below give T cell receptor beta chains drawn from one sample of a study of control samples from healthy donors and cancer patients. The method was immunoSEQ multiplex PCR; TCRdb's version includes in-frame clones alone and lacks a portion of them. The sample has roughly 100,000 clones; around 89% are singletons. The specimen was blood. These TCRs come from a man aged 25 to 40 in good health. CDR3s include the opening cysteine and the closing phenylalanine or tryptophan. A D gene is named only where the DNA matches it firmly. Clone size appears in some rows only: once, few, many, or a class for an expanded clone.

>TRBV7-2|TRBJ2-7|-|-
TGTGCCAGCAGCTTAGCGTCGGGACCCGCTGGGGAGCAGTACTTC
CASSLASGPAGEQYF
>TRBV9|TRBJ2-1|-|-
TGTGCCAGCGGAGGGGGTGGCTACAATGAGCAGTTCTTC
CASGGGGYNEQFF
>TRBV6-2/TRBV6-3|TRBJ2-3|-|TRBD2
TGTGCCAGCAGTTACTTGGCGGGGGGCCGCACAGATACGCAGTATTTT
CASSYLAGGRTDTQYF
>TRBV3-1/TRBV3-2|TRBJ1-2|-|-
TGTGCCAGCAGCCAAGAGCATTCCAGGGTAGGCTACACCTTC
CASSQEHSRVGYTF
>TRBV24-1|TRBJ2-3|once|-
TGTGCCACCAGTGATTCCGACACAGATACGCAGTATTTT
CATSDSDTDTQYF
>TRBV12-3/TRBV12-4|TRBJ1-2|-|-
TGTGCCAGCAGCGGGCTCCTTGGTTATGGCTACACCTTC
CASSGLLGYGYTF
>TRBV30|TRBJ1-1|-|-
TGTGCCTGGAGTCAAAGCGGCACTGAAGCTTTCTTT
CAWSQSGTEAFF
>TRBV29-1|TRBJ1-2|-|-
TGCAGCGCCCGCGGGGTGGCAGGCTATGGCTACACCTTC
CSARGVAGYGYTF
>TRBV7-9|TRBJ2-5|-|-
TGTGCCAGCAGCCTCGGCCCGGAAACCAAAGAGACCCAGTACTTC
CASSLGPETKETQYF
>TRBV6-5|TRBJ1-6|-|TRBD1
TGTGCCAGCAGTTATTCAGGGGGGAATTCACCCCTCCACTTT
CASSYSGGNSPLHF
>TRBV7-9|TRBJ1-4|-|-
TGTGCCAGCAGTCTAGGGAATGCGGGCGGTGAAAAACTGTTTTTT
CASSLGNAGGEKLFF
>TRBV12-3/TRBV12-4|TRBJ2-1|-|-
TGTGCCAGCAGTCTCATCAGGGGCAATGAGCAGTTCTTC
CASSLIRGNEQFF
>TRBV12-5|TRBJ2-7|-|-
TGTGCTAGTGGTTTGCTCCCTTCCTACGAGCAGTACTTC
CASGLLPSYEQYF
>TRBV5-1|TRBJ2-1|-|TRBD1
TGCGCCAGCAGCTTGCAAGGACAGGGGTTCGATGAGCAGTTCTTC
CASSLQGQGFDEQFF
>TRBV11-3|TRBJ2-1|-|-
TGTGCCAGCAGCCTGGGGACAATTTACAATGAGCAGTTCTTC
CASSLGTIYNEQFF
>TRBV28|TRBJ2-1|-|-
TGTGCCAGCAGCCCGAGGGCCTGGAATGAGCAGTTCTTC
CASSPRAWNEQFF
>TRBV7-8|TRBJ1-1|-|-
TGTGCCAGCAGCTTACAAGGGCGACAGGCCACTGAAGCTTTCTTT
CASSLQGRQATEAFF
>TRBV28|TRBJ1-6|-|TRBD1
TGTGCCAGCAGTTCCCCAGCGACAGGGGGATCACCCCTCCACTTT
CASSSPATGGSPLHF
>TRBV7-6|TRBJ1-1|-|TRBD1
TGTGCCAGCAGCTTATCCCCGGGACAGGGGGATACTGAAGCTTTCTTT
CASSLSPGQGDTEAFF
>TRBV19|TRBJ2-2|-|TRBD1
TGTGCCAGTAGGATCTGGACAGGGCCGACGAACACCGGGGAGCTGTTTTTT
CASRIWTGPTNTGELFF
>TRBV27|TRBJ1-1|few|-
TGTGCCAGCAGTTTATGGGCCGGGGACACTGAAGCTTTCTTT
CASSLWAGDTEAFF
>TRBV7-9|TRBJ2-2|-|TRBD2
TGTGCCAGCAGCTGGACTAGCGGGGGGCTAGACACCGGGGAGCTGTTTTTT
CASSWTSGGLDTGELFF
>TRBV4-1|TRBJ1-4|few|TRBD1
TGCGCCAGCAGTCAGATATGGACAGGGGATGAAAAACTGTTTTTT
CASSQIWTGDEKLFF
>TRBV28|TRBJ1-6|-|-
TGTGCCAGCAGTTTACCGGCGGGATCTAATTCACCCCTCCACTTT
CASSLPAGSNSPLHF
>TRBV6-5|TRBJ1-1|-|TRBD1
TGTGCCAGCAGGAGGGGGCGGGGAAACACTGAAGCTTTCTTT
CASRRGRGNTEAFF
>TRBV3-1/TRBV3-2|TRBJ2-2|once|-
TGTGCCAGCAGCCAGGGCCAGGCCATCACCGGGGAGCTGTTTTTT
CASSQGQAITGELFF
>TRBV6-5|TRBJ2-4|-|-
TGTGCCAGCAGTCGCCGGGACGACATTCAGTACTTC
CASSRRDDIQYF
>TRBV9|TRBJ1-6|-|-
TGTGCCAGCAGCGTTAGTGGGGGGGCTGGATATAATTCACCCCTCCACTTT
CASSVSGGAGYNSPLHF
>TRBV9|TRBJ2-1|-|-
TGTGCCAGCAGCGTAGACGAGGGGGGTACTTACAATGAGCAGTTCTTC
CASSVDEGGTYNEQFF
>TRBV5-6|TRBJ2-5|-|TRBD2
TGTGCCAGCAGCCGATCGACTAGCGGGAGGTGGGCAGTCCAAGAGACCCAGTACTTC
CASSRSTSGRWAVQETQYF
>TRBV5-1|TRBJ2-7|-|TRBD2
TGCGCCAGCAGCTCCCTAGCGGACTCCTACGAGCAGTACTTC
CASSSLADSYEQYF
>TRBV15|TRBJ1-2|few|-
TGTGCCACCAGCAGAGATCCCCCACCCATGTCATATGGCTACACCTTC
CATSRDPPPMSYGYTF
>TRBV7-9|TRBJ2-1|-|-
TGTGCCAGCAGCTATCCGAACGAGGTACAGGGCTACAATGAGCAGTTCTTC
CASSYPNEVQGYNEQFF
>TRBV6-4|TRBJ2-1|-|-
TGTGCCAGCACCCCTCGAGGCGGATCCTACAATGAGCAGTTCTTC
CASTPRGGSYNEQFF
>TRBV5-4|TRBJ2-2|-|TRBD1
TGTGCCAGCAGGCCAGGACAGGCCATCGGGGAGCTGTTTTTT
CASRPGQAIGELFF
>TRBV23-1|TRBJ1-2|medium-sized|-
TGCGCCAGCAGTCAACACTATGGCTACACCTTC
CASSQHYGYTF
>TRBV2|TRBJ2-7|-|-
TGTGCCAGCAGTGAATATGTAGCCGAGACCTCATACGAGCAGTACTTC
CASSEYVAETSYEQYF
>TRBV6-5|TRBJ1-1|-|-
TGTGCCAGCACGGGACAATGGAACACTGAAGCTTTCTTT
CASTGQWNTEAFF
>TRBV11-2|TRBJ1-4|-|-
TGTGCCAGCAGCTTAGCAGGAACTAATGAAAAACTGTTTTTT
CASSLAGTNEKLFF
>TRBV5-1|TRBJ1-1|-|-
TGCGCCAGCAGCTTGGGCTCAACAGGGCTTGAAGCTTTCTTT
CASSLGSTGLEAFF
>TRBV6-5|TRBJ1-1|-|TRBD1
TGTGCCGCAAGACAGGGGAGGCGGAACACTGAAGCTTTCTTT
CAARQGRRNTEAFF
>TRBV5-1|TRBJ2-7|once|TRBD1
TGCGCCAGCAGCTTCACGGAATCGACAGGGGCTTACTCCTACGAGCAGTACTTC
CASSFTESTGAYSYEQYF
>TRBV30|TRBJ1-6|-|-
TGTGCCTGGAGTGATATAGGGGTATATTCACCCCTCCACTTT
CAWSDIGVYSPLHF
>TRBV2|TRBJ1-5|-|TRBD1
TGTGCCAGCCGGGCCGGTCAGGGGGCTTGGCAGCCCCAGCATTTT
CASRAGQGAWQPQHF
>TRBV2|TRBJ2-3|-|TRBD2
TGTGCCAGCAGTGAAGCCCCAAGCGCAGCGGGGATATCAGATACGCAGTATTTT
CASSEAPSAAGISDTQYF
>TRBV2|TRBJ2-1|-|-
TGTGCCAGCAGCGGGGACAAGTTAAGCTCCTACAATGAGCAGTTCTTC
CASSGDKLSSYNEQFF